This passage covers 27 T cell receptor beta chains from one sample sequenced in a study of blood T cell repertoires in COVID-19. The repertoire was sequenced with immunoSEQ multiplex PCR; TCRdb's copy has only in-frame clones and lacks some. The table has hundreds of thousands of clones, roughly 82% seen once. The sequenced material came from peripheral blood. The source is a woman older than 75 with active or convalescent COVID-19.

The chain has TRBV30 and TRBJ1-1; D gene uncertain. V was shortened by 3 bases and J by 3 bases, with 11 bases between the two germline ends. This CDR3 has 13 amino acids. CDR1 is GTSNPN and CDR2 is SVGIG in the germline V gene (reference sequence). The CDR3 sequence is CAWSPPGDTEAFF. The CDR3 DNA reads TGTGCCTGGAGCCCCCCCGGGGACACTGAAGCTTTCTTT.

The rearrangement uses TRBV18 and TRBJ2-7, with TRBD2 matching 12 bases. CDR3 size: 16 residues. Germline V CDR1 and CDR2: KGHSH, LQKENI. The junction had 8 bases not matched to a gene; V was cut back by 2 bases and J by 6 bases. CDR3 in DNA: TGTGCCAGCTCACCAAGACTAGCGGGAGTCGGTGGCGAGCAGTACTTC. Its translation: CASSPRLAGVGGEQYF.

This clone was seen only once. The rearrangement joins TRBV19 to TRBJ2-2; 11 positions match TRBD1. The CDR3 has 16 amino acids. Germline trimming cut 4 bases from V and 0 bases from J; bases unmatched to any gene: 1. CDR1 LNHDA and CDR2 SQIVND come from the germline V gene (reference sequence). The CDR3 bases are TGTGCCAGTAGTAGGGGACAGGGGGCGAACACCGGGGAGCTGTTTTTT. Protein sequence: CASSRGQGANTGELFF.

The rearrangement joins TRBV18 to TRBJ1-1, with a weak D call TRBD1 (5 bases). Germline V gene data show CDR1 as KGHSH and CDR2 as LQKENI. The CDR3 extends over 13 amino acids. The V end was cut by 3 bases, the J end by 5 bases, with 10 bases between. CDR3 sequence (DNA): TGTGCCAGCTCACCTCAAGGGGCGACTGAAGCTTTCTTT. It specifies CASSPQGATEAFF.

This chain joins TRBV6-5 and TRBJ1-4, with no clear D. V lost 6 bases, J lost 5 bases, and 16 bases lay in between. CDR3 length: 15 residues. CDR1 MNHEY and CDR2 SVGAGI come from the germline V gene. The DNA for the CDR3 is TGTGCCAGCAGGTCATGGGAGGGCAGAAATGAAAAACTGTTTTTT. Protein sequence: CASRSWEGRNEKLFF.

The V gene is TRBV27, the J gene TRBJ1-6; 8 bases match TRBD1. V lost 0 bases to trimming and J lost 10 bases; unmatched junction nucleotides: 5. Germline loops: CDR1 MNHEY, CDR2 SMNVEV (reference sequence). The CDR3 sequence is 15 residues long. In DNA form, the CDR3 reads TGTGCCAGCAGTTTATCTGGACAGGGAGGGTCACCCCTCCACTTT. This encodes CASSLSGQGGSPLHF.

The V and J genes are TRBV28 and TRBJ1-2; D gene unclear. V lost 6 bases to trimming and J lost 8 bases, with 22 bases between them. Germline V gives CDR1 MDHEN, CDR2 SYDVKM. The CDR3 has 15 amino acids. The CDR3 reads CASRSDRRGPRGYTF. The CDR3 bases are TGTGCCAGCAGGTCGGATCGCCGAGGCCCCCGGGGCTACACCTTC.

The rearrangement uses TRBV2 and TRBJ2-7; D possibly corresponds to TRBD1 (5 bases). V gave up 4 bases and J gave up 3 bases, with 7 bases separating them. Germline V gene lookup returns CDR1 SNHLY and CDR2 FYNNEI. This CDR3 region has 12 residues. The CDR3, as DNA: TGTGCCAGCAGTGGAGACAGCTACGAGCAGTACTTC. It codes for CASSGDSYEQYF.

This sequence joins TRBV29-1 and TRBJ1-4, with D possibly TRBD1 on 5 matching bases. Per germline, CDR1 SQVTM and CDR2 ANQGSEA. The V and J ends lost 4 bases and 8 bases respectively, with 11 bases between them. This CDR3 contains 12 residues. The chain's CDR3 is CSVGDQGEKLFF. The CDR3 DNA is TGCAGCGTTGGAGACCAGGGAGAAAAACTGTTTTTT.

The V gene is TRBV25-1, the J gene TRBJ1-6; 7 bases agree with TRBD1. CDR1 MGHDK and CDR2 SYGVNS come from the germline V gene. J gave up 9 bases and V 1 base, and 12 bases lay outside the gene matches. This CDR3 is built from 17 residues. CDR3 sequence reads: CASSELKRGGGRSPLHF. The CDR3 DNA is TGTGCCAGCAGTGAATTAAAACGAGGAGGGGGCCGTTCACCCCTCCACTTT.

The chain joins TRBV7-9 to TRBJ2-1; 11 bases agree with TRBD1. The CDR3 is 16 residues long. CDR1 is SEHNR and CDR2 is FQNEAQ in the germline V gene (reference sequence). The J segment lost 8 bases and the V segment lost 4 bases, leaving 10 bases of the junction unmatched. CDR3 protein: CASSSKTGQGGHEQFF. The CDR3, as DNA: TGTGCCAGCAGCTCTAAAACGGGACAGGGGGGCCATGAGCAGTTCTTC.

This rearrangement joins TRBV27 to TRBJ2-3, with 9 bases lining up with TRBD1. This CDR3 spans 15 amino acids. V lost 2 bases to trimming and J lost 8 bases; unmatched junction nucleotides: 8. Germline V gene data show CDR1 as MNHEY and CDR2 as SMNVEV (reference sequence). The CDR3 bases are TGTGCCAGCAGTTTAGGGGACAGGGTACCTACTACGCAGTATTTT. It translates to CASSLGDRVPTTQYF.

The chain is built from TRBV4-2 and TRBJ2-3; 10 positions agree with TRBD2. The CDR3 extends over 17 amino acids. The V gene end was trimmed by 3 bases and the J gene end by 6 bases; junction bases not matched to a gene: 12. Germline V lookup: CDR1 LGHNA, CDR2 YNFKEQ. The CDR3 spells CASSQGLTGTSADTQYF. In DNA, the CDR3 is TGTGCCAGCAGCCAGGGGCTTACCGGGACTAGCGCCGATACGCAGTATTTT.

This clone was seen at least ten times. The CDR3 loop is CATSAAGQLNQPQHF. The CDR3 nucleotides read TGTGCCACCAGTGCGGCGGGACAGCTCAATCAGCCCCAGCATTTT. The V call is TRBV24-1, the J call TRBJ1-5; 7 bases are a match to TRBD1. CDR3 length: 15 residues. CDR1 KGHDR and CDR2 SFDVKD come from the germline V gene. V lost 5 bases to trimming and J lost 3 bases; unmatched junction nucleotides: 6.

The gene calls are TRBV19 and TRBJ1-1, with TRBD1 as a possible D gene (5 bases). This CDR3 is 14 amino acids long. The germline CDR1 and CDR2 sequences are LNHDA and SQIVND (reference sequence). Trimming took 2 bases from V and 0 from J, leaving 7 bases between them. The CDR3 DNA follows: TGTGCCAGTAGTATAACGGGGGTGAACACTGAAGCTTTCTTT. This translates into CASSITGVNTEAFF.

This clone was picked up one time. The V gene is TRBV28, the J gene TRBJ2-1; D is unresolved. The CDR3 length is 17 residues. The ends were cut back, 5 bases at V and 0 bases at J, with 17 bases in the middle. The V gene's germline CDR1 is MDHEN and CDR2 SYDVKM. CDR3 residues: CASSAMTGSSSYNEQFF. CDR3 nucleotides: TGTGCCAGCAGTGCGATGACTGGTTCTAGCTCCTACAATGAGCAGTTCTTC.

The chain is built from TRBV28 and TRBJ1-5; a possible D gene is TRBD1 (5 bases). CDR1 and CDR2 from the germline V gene are MDHEN and SYDVKM. This CDR3 region has 15 residues. V lost 5 bases and J 7 bases, leaving 18 bases between the germline ends. In DNA, the CDR3 is TGTGCCAGCAGTCCCCTAGGGCAGGACAACCAGCCCCAGCATTTT. It yields the protein CASSPLGQDNQPQHF.

This chain joins TRBV5-1 and TRBJ1-1; 11 nucleotides align to TRBD1. V gave up 3 bases and J gave up 5 bases; unmatched junction bases: 6. This CDR3 spans 15 amino acids. CDR1 is SGHRS, CDR2 YFSETQ, per germline. CDR3 coding DNA: TGCGCCAGCAGCTCCTCCGGGACAGGGGGAACTGAAGCTTTCTTT. It translates to CASSSSGTGGTEAFF.

Only a few counts were recorded for this clone. In DNA form, the CDR3 reads TGTGCCACCAGCCAACCCGGGACAGACACTGGAAACACCATATATTTT. Translating gives CATSQPGTDTGNTIYF. This chain links TRBV15 with TRBJ1-3; 7 bases are a match to TRBD1. V gave up 5 bases and J gave up 2 bases; unmatched junction bases: 9. The CDR3 has 16 amino acids. CDR1 is LNHNV, CDR2 YYDKDF, per germline (reference sequence).

This chain links TRBV18 with TRBJ1-4; D remains ambiguous. The V end lost 6 bases, the J end lost 2 bases, and 10 bases lay between the germline ends. Germline CDR1 reads KGHSH; CDR2 reads LQKENI. The CDR3 is 14 residues long. CDR3 residues: CASSEGLTNEKLFF. For the CDR3, the DNA is TGTGCCAGCTCTGAAGGACTGACTAATGAAAAACTGTTTTTT.

The gene calls are TRBV19 and TRBJ2-1; 10 bases are shared with TRBD1. This CDR3 spans 15 amino acids. With V trimmed by 6 bases and J by 2 bases, 4 bases remained unmatched. CDR1 is LNHDA, CDR2 SQIVND, per germline (reference sequence). The DNA of the CDR3 is TGTGCCAGTAGGTTGACAGGGGGCGCCTACAATGAGCAGTTCTTC. Protein product: CASRLTGGAYNEQFF.

The DNA of the CDR3 is TGTGCCAGCAGTTTTTTCCCCTCGACAGGGGTCGGTAATTCACCCCTCCACTTT. Amino acid sequence: CASSFFPSTGVGNSPLHF. The chain recombines TRBV9 with TRBJ1-6; the match to TRBD1 covers 8 bases. Germline CDR1 is SGDLS and CDR2 is YYNGEE. Unmatched junction bases numbered 16, after V lost 5 bases and J lost 6 bases. The CDR3 extends over 18 amino acids.

This chain joins TRBV2 and TRBJ1-5, with D unresolved. This CDR3 contains 14 residues. Between the trimmed V and J ends, which lost 5 bases and 0 bases, there was a span of 8 bases. Per the germline V gene, CDR1 is SNHLY and CDR2 is FYNNEI. DNA for the CDR3: TGTGCCAGCAGTCTAGCCTATAGCAATCAGCCCCAGCATTTT. Translating gives CASSLAYSNQPQHF.

The chain employs TRBV4-1 and TRBJ2-5; D is uncertain. V dropped 1 base and J dropped 0 bases, with 9 bases sitting between them. The CDR3 consists of 15 residues. CDR1 is MGHRA, CDR2 YSYEKL, per germline. The CDR3 region is CASSQVATYQETQYF. CDR3 nucleotides: TGCGCCAGCAGCCAAGTAGCTACTTACCAAGAGACCCAGTACTTC.

This clone has just one count. The chain joins TRBV6-5 to TRBJ2-3; 7 bases agree with TRBD1. This CDR3 spans 13 amino acids. The germline V gene encodes CDR1 MNHEY and CDR2 SVGAGI. V shed 8 bases and J 4 bases; nucleotides not matched to a gene: 6. The CDR3 DNA follows: TGTGCCAGCGGACAGGTCCTCGCAGATACGCAGTATTTT. Its translation: CASGQVLADTQYF.

The V and J genes are TRBV27 and TRBJ1-5, with a possible D match to TRBD1 (5 bases). The CDR3 covers 13 residues. V lost 8 bases and J 2 bases, leaving 10 bases between the germline ends. The germline V gene has CDR1 MNHEY and CDR2 SMNVEV (reference sequence). The CDR3 sequence: CASGRVGNQPQHF. CDR3 sequence (DNA): TGTGCCAGCGGCAGGGTTGGCAATCAGCCCCAGCATTTT.

The chain joins TRBV28 to TRBJ2-7; 13 bases fit TRBD2. There are 16 residues in the CDR3. Germline trimming cut 5 bases from V and 1 base from J; bases unmatched to any gene: 5. The germline CDR1 and CDR2 sequences are MDHEN and SYDVKM. The CDR3 bases are TGTGCCAGCAGTACTAGCGGGAGGGTACCTTCCTACGAGCAGTACTTC. Protein: CASSTSGRVPSYEQYF.